These 17 T cell receptor beta chains share one sample of origin, sequenced in a study of cytomegalovirus exposure and HLA in healthy donors. 13 Jbeta primers and 60 Vbeta primers were used for the PCR. Clones were sequenced by immunoSEQ multiplex PCR, and TCRdb holds only the in-frame ones, with some missing. The listing contains 150,000 to 200,000 clones. Sequenced material: PBMCs. These receptors came from a woman aged 55-69 years in good health and CMV-seronegative.

The chain couples TRBV10-2 to TRBJ2-5; no clear D. This CDR3 has 13 amino acids. The germline gives CDR1 WSHSY, CDR2 SAAADI. Trimming shortened V by 1 base and J by 5 bases, and 8 bases separated the two germline ends. CDR3 loop: CASSELSKETQYF. CDR3 in DNA: TGCGCCAGCAGTGAGTTGTCTAAGGAGACCCAGTACTTC.

V usage is TRBV6-1 and J usage is TRBJ2-5; a possible D gene is TRBD1 (6 bases). V was clipped by 6 bases and J by 1 base, with 12 bases between them. In germline, CDR1 is MNHNS, CDR2 SASEGT. The CDR3 runs 14 residues. The CDR3 region is CASSRQAFQETQYF. As DNA, the CDR3 is TGTGCCAGCAGCCGACAGGCGTTCCAAGAGACCCAGTACTTC.

The chain joins TRBV2 to TRBJ2-7; 10 positions agree with TRBD1. In germline, CDR1 is SNHLY, CDR2 FYNNEI. J gave up 6 bases and V 2 bases, and 4 bases lay outside the gene matches. The CDR3 sequence is 14 residues long. The CDR3 nucleotides are TGTGCCAGCAGTGAATCTGGGACAGGGGTCGAGCAGTACTTC. Protein sequence: CASSESGTGVEQYF.

V and J are TRBV4-2 and TRBJ2-7; 8 nucleotides match TRBD2. Trimming at V came to 0 bases and at J to 2 bases, leaving 0 bases not matched to a gene. This CDR3 has 14 residues. Germline V gene sequence: CDR1 LGHNA, CDR2 YNFKEQ. The CDR3 protein is CASSQDGRAYEQYF. The CDR3 DNA sequence: TGTGCCAGCAGCCAAGACGGGAGGGCCTACGAGCAGTACTTC.

J is TRBJ2-2 and V is TRBV5-4; 9 bases map to TRBD2. V trimming: 1 base; J trimming: 4 bases; junction bases outside the gene matches: 2. Germline V lookup: CDR1 SGHNT, CDR2 YYREEE (reference sequence). The CDR3 covers 15 residues. The CDR3 region has the DNA TGTGCCAGCAGCTTGCGCGGGGGGGCCACCGGGGAGCTGTTTTTT. This sequence encodes CASSLRGGATGELFF. The entire variable domain, with the rest obtained from reference TRBV5-4 and TRBJ2-2, is as follows: ETGVTQSPTHLIKTRGQQVTLRCSSQSGHNTVSWYQQALGQGPQFIFQYYREEENGRGNFPPRFSGLQFPNYSSELNVNALELDDSALYLCASSLRGGATGELFFGEGSRLTVL.

The V call is TRBV6-5, the J call TRBJ1-2; TRBD1 might be the D (6 bases). Trimming took 2 bases from V and 4 from J, leaving 11 bases between them. Germline-derived CDR1 and CDR2 are MNHEY and SVGAGI. The CDR3 covers 14 residues. CDR3 nucleotide sequence: TGTGCCAGCAGTTACCTTGACAGGAGCTATGGCTACACCTTC. Translation: CASSYLDRSYGYTF.

This chain uses TRBV11-2 with TRBJ2-5, with D possibly being TRBD2 (6 bases). The germline CDR1 and CDR2 sequences are SGHAT and FQNNGV. The CDR3 sequence is 13 residues long. The V end was cut by 5 bases, the J end by 3 bases, with 10 bases between. The CDR3 sequence is CASSRGYEETQYF. For the CDR3, the DNA is TGTGCCAGCAGCCGGGGGTACGAAGAGACCCAGTACTTC.

The genes are TRBV7-9 and TRBJ2-2, with D tentatively TRBD2 (6 bases). Trimming took off 0 bases at V and 4 bases at J, with 12 bases between the two ends. The CDR3 totals 16 residues. Looked up from germline, CDR1 is SEHNR and CDR2 is FQNEAQ (reference sequence). CDR3 sequence: CASSLARLVGTGELFF. The CDR3 DNA follows: TGTGCCAGCAGCTTAGCTCGACTAGTTGGCACCGGGGAGCTGTTTTTT. Together with reference TRBV7-9 and TRBJ2-2, the CDR3 gives the full variable domain: DTGVSQNPRHKITKRGQNVTFRCDPISEHNRLYWYRQTLGQGPEFLTYFQNEAQLEKSRLLSDRFSAERPKGSFSTLEIQRTEQGDSAMYLCASSLARLVGTGELFFGEGSRLTVL.

The chain has TRBV15 and TRBJ2-5; 12 bases fit TRBD1. V shed 5 bases and J 5 bases; nucleotides not matched to a gene: 6. The CDR3 runs to 15 residues. Germline V gene sequence: CDR1 LNHNV, CDR2 YYDKDF (reference sequence). The CDR3 region is CATSPPGQGAETQYF. CDR3 DNA: TGTGCCACCAGCCCCCCGGGACAGGGGGCGGAGACCCAGTACTTC.

This chain uses TRBV5-1 with TRBJ2-1, with a tentative D call TRBD2 (6 bases). Germline values: CDR1 SGHRS, CDR2 YFSETQ. Deletions cut 0 bases from V and 4 bases from J, with 17 bases between. This CDR3 region has 17 residues. In DNA form, the CDR3 reads TGCGCCAGCAGCTTGGCCTCGGGAGTTCCCCCGTACAATGAGCAGTTCTTC. Protein product: CASSLASGVPPYNEQFF.

The chain recombines TRBV4-1 with TRBJ2-7, with 12 bases matching TRBD2. V was pared by 1 base and J by 3 bases, with 7 bases of the junction left unmatched. There are 17 residues in the CDR3. CDR1 MGHRA and CDR2 YSYEKL come from the germline V gene. In DNA, the CDR3 is TGCGCCAGCAGCCAAGTTCGACTAGCGGGAGTGTTCTACGAGCAGTACTTC. Translated: CASSQVRLAGVFYEQYF.

This chain uses TRBV27 with TRBJ2-7, with 9 bases matching TRBD2. The junction had 13 bases not matched to a gene; V was cut back by 5 bases and J by 5 bases. Germline lookup yields CDR1 MNHEY and CDR2 SMNVEV (reference sequence). The CDR3 is 16 residues long. The DNA for the CDR3 is TGTGCCAGCAGTCACCCCTCGGGACTAGCCGTCCACGAGCAGTACTTC. Amino acids: CASSHPSGLAVHEQYF.

This chain uses TRBV20-1 with TRBJ2-1; no clear D. Germline V gives CDR1 DFQATT, CDR2 SNEGSKA (reference sequence). This CDR3 region has 11 residues. Trimming stripped 6 bases from V and 13 bases from J, with 16 bases between. Here the CDR3 DNA reads TGCAGTGCCCCCCGAACTAAGGATCAGTTCTTC. Translation gives CSAPRTKDQFF.

The V gene is TRBV5-1, the J gene TRBJ2-3; 10 positions agree with TRBD1. The CDR3 extends over 14 amino acids. Germline V gene sequence: CDR1 SGHRS, CDR2 YFSETQ. V was clipped by 5 bases and J by 6 bases; unmatched bases: 6. For the CDR3, the DNA is TGCGCCAGCAGTTGGGACAGGGGAGGGGATACGCAGTATTTT. Residues: CASSWDRGGDTQYF.

The V call is TRBV19, the J call TRBJ2-7, with a possible D match to TRBD1 (6 bases). CDR1 is LNHDA, CDR2 SQIVND, per germline (reference sequence). Deletions cut 2 bases from V and 5 bases from J, with 28 bases between. The length of the CDR3 is 19 residues. The CDR3: CASSIIWGKERQGHDEQYF. DNA of the CDR3: TGTGCCAGTAGTATAATCTGGGGAAAGGAGAGGCAGGGACACGACGAGCAGTACTTC. Filled out from reference TRBV19 and TRBJ2-7, the complete variable domain reads DGGITQSPKYLFRKEGQNVTLSCEQNLNHDAMYWYRQDPGQGLRLIYYSQIVNDFQKGDIAEGYSVSREKKESFPLTVTSAQKNPTAFYLCASSIIWGKERQGHDEQYFGPGTRLTVT.

The chain uses TRBV7-2 and TRBJ1-5; D is ambiguous. This CDR3 spans 16 amino acids. Germline assignment: CDR1 SGHTA and CDR2 FQGNSA. Between the trimmed V and J ends, which lost 3 bases and 7 bases, there was a span of 19 bases. The DNA for the CDR3 is TGTGCCAGCAGCTTGGGCAGGAAGGCACCTGCGCAGCCCCAGCATTTT. Translating gives CASSLGRKAPAQPQHF.

V and J are TRBV6-5 and TRBJ1-1; weak D call: TRBD1 (6 bases). CDR1 is MNHEY, CDR2 SVGAGI, per germline. The CDR3 has 16 residues. With 2 bases removed from V and 3 bases from J, the gap between germline ends came to 16 bases. The CDR3 nucleotides are TGTGCCAGCAGTTACCAGGGGCTTGTGGGCGACACTGAAGCTTTCTTT. This sequence encodes CASSYQGLVGDTEAFF.